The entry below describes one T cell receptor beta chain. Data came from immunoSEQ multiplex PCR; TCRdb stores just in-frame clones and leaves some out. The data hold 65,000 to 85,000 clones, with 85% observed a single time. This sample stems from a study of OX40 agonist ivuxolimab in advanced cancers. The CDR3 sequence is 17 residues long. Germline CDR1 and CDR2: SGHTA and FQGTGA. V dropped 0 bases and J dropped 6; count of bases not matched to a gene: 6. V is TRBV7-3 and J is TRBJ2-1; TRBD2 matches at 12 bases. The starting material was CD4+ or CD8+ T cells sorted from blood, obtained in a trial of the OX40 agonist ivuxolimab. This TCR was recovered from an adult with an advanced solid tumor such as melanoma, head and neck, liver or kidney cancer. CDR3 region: CASSLTGLAGGVNEQFF. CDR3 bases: TGTGCCAGCAGCTTAACGGGACTAGCGGGCGGCGTCAATGAGCAGTTCTTC.